This T cell receptor beta chain emerged from a study of CD4 and CD8 cells across lung adenocarcinoma regions. The CDR3 is 15 residues long. From germline, CDR1 is MNHNS and CDR2 SASEGT. V lost 5 bases and J lost 3, with 17 bases in between. One entry per CDR3 protein, called by TCRdb with MiXCR from the PCR reads. The table includes roughly 18,000 distinct CDR3 sequences, roughly half detected once. This clonotype is labeled as medium-sized. Sequenced input: CD8+ T cells from the center of a lung tumor. The source of this sequence is a female donor with lung adenocarcinoma. The CD4 and CD8 labels of this study may be unreliable. The rearrangement uses TRBV6-1 and TRBJ2-7, with D possibly being TRBD1 (5 bases). In nucleotides, the CDR3 is TGTGCCAGCAGTAATGACCCAACAGGACGCTACGAGCAGTACTTC. As protein: CASSNDPTGRYEQYF.